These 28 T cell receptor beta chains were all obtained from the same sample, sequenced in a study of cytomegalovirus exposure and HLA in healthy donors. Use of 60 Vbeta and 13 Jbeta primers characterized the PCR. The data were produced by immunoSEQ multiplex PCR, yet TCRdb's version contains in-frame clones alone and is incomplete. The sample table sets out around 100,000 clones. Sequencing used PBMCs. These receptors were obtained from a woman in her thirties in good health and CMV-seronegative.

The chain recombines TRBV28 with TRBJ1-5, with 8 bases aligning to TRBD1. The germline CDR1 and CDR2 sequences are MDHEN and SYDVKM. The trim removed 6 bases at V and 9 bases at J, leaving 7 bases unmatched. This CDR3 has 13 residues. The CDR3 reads CASRGTGPGPQHF. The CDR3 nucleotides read TGTGCCAGCAGAGGGACAGGACCCGGGCCCCAGCATTTT.

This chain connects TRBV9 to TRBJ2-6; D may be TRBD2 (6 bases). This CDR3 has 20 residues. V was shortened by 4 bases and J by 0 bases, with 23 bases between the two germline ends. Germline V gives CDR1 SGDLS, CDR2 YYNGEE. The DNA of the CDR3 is TGTGCCAGCAGCCCCGGGGGACGGGCCCTTACCCTCTCTGGGGCCAACGTCCTGACTTTC. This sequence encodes CASSPGGRALTLSGANVLTF.

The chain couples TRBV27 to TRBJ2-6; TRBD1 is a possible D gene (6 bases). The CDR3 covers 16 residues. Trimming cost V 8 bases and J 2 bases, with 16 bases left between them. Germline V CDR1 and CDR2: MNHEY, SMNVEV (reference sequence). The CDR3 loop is CASGAGEITGANVLTF. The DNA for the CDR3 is TGTGCCAGCGGCGCAGGGGAGATAACTGGGGCCAACGTCCTGACTTTC.

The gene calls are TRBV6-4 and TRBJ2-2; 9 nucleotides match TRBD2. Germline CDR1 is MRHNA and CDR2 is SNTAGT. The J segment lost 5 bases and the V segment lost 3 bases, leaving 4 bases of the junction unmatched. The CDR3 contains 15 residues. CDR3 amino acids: CASSEAGGDTGELFF. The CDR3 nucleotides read TGTGCCAGCAGTGAAGCGGGAGGTGATACCGGGGAGCTGTTTTTT.

In DNA form, the CDR3 reads TGTGCCAGCAGTGCGGAGAGGGGGCTTGGCACAGATACGCAGTATTTT. This gives the protein CASSAERGLGTDTQYF. The chain combines TRBV6-1 with TRBJ2-3; 7 positions match TRBD1. CDR1 is MNHNS and CDR2 is SASEGT in the germline V gene. J lost 1 base, V lost 4 bases, and 8 bases had no gene match. There are 16 residues in the CDR3.

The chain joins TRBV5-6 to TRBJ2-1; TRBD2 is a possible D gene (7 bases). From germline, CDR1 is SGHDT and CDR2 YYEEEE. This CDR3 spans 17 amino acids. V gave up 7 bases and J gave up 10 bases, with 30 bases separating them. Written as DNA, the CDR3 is TGTGCCAGCGTCCGGGGGGCGGCTAACCCTATGCCGGCAGAGCAGTTCTTC. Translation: CASVRGAANPMPAEQFF.

The CDR3 spells CASSPSDRGTEAFF. For the CDR3, the DNA is TGTGCCAGCAGCCCTTCGGACAGGGGCACTGAAGCTTTCTTT. The genes are TRBV9 and TRBJ1-1; TRBD1 matches at 9 bases. This CDR3 contains 14 residues. The trim removed 4 bases at V and 4 bases at J, leaving 5 bases unmatched. Germline assignment: CDR1 SGDLS and CDR2 YYNGEE.

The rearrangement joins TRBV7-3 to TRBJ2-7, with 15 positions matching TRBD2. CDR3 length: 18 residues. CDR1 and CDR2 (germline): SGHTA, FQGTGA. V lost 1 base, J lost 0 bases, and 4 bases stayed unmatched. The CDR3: CASSLMGLAGGSSYEQYF. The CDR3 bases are TGTGCCAGCAGCTTAATGGGACTAGCGGGAGGTAGCTCCTACGAGCAGTACTTC.

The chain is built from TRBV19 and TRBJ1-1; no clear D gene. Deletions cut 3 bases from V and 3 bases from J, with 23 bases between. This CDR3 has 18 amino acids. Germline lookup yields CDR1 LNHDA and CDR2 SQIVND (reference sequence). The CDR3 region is CASSMRPRGPVGDTEAFF. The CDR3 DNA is TGTGCCAGTAGTATGCGGCCCAGAGGGCCCGTTGGGGACACTGAAGCTTTCTTT.

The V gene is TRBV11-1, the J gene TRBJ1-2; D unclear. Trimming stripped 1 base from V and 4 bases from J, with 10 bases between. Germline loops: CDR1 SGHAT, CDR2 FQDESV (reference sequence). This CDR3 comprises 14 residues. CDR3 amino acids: CASSLDEVFYGYTF. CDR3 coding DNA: TGTGCCAGCAGCTTAGATGAGGTTTTCTATGGCTACACCTTC.

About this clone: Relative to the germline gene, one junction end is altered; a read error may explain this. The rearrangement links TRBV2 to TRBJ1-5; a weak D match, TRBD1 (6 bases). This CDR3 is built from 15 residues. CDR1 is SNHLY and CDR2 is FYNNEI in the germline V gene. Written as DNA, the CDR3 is TGTGCCAGCAGGGAAGAAGGGGGAAGCAATCAGCCCCAGCATTTT. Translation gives CASREEGGSNQPQHF.

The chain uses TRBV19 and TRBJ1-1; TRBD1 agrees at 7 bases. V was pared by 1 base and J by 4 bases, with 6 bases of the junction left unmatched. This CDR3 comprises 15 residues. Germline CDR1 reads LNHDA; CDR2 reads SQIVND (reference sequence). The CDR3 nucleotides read TGTGCCAGTAGTATAGCGGCAGGGGGGCTCACTGAAGCTTTCTTT. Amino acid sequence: CASSIAAGGLTEAFF. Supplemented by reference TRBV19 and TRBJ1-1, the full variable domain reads DGGITQSPKYLFRKEGQNVTLSCEQNLNHDAMYWYRQDPGQGLRLIYYSQIVNDFQKGDIAEGYSVSREKKESFPLTVTSAQKNPTAFYLCASSIAAGGLTEAFFGQGTRLTVV.

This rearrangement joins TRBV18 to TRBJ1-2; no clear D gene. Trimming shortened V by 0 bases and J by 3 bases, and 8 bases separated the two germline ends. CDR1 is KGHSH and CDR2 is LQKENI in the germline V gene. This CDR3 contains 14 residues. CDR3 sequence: CASSPPSEDYGYTF. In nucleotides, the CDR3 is TGTGCCAGCTCACCACCGTCCGAGGACTATGGCTACACCTTC.

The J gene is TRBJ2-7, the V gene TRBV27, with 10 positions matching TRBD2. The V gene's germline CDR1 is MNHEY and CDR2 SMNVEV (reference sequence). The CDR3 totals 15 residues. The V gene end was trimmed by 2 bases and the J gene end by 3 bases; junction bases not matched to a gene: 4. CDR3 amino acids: CASSLGLAGVYEQYF. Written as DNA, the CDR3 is TGTGCCAGCAGTTTAGGGCTAGCGGGAGTCTACGAGCAGTACTTC.

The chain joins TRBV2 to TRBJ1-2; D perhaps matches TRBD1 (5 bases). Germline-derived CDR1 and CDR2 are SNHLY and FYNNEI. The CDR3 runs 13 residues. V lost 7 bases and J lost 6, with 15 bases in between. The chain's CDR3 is CASIGQGIDGYTF. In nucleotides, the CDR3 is TGTGCCAGCATTGGGCAGGGTATTGATGGCTACACCTTC.

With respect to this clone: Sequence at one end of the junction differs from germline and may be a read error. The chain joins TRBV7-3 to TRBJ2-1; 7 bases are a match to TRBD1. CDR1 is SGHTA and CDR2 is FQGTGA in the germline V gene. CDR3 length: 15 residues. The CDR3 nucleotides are TGTGCCAGCAGCCTAACAAGGGGGCCCTACAATGAGCAGTTCTTC. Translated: CASSLTRGPYNEQFF.

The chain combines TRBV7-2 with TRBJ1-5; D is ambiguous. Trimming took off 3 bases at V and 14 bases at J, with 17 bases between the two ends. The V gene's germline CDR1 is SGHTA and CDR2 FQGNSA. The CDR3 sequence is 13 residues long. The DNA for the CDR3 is TGTGCCAGCAGCTTGGGTCGGAGTAACCCCGAGCATTTT. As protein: CASSLGRSNPEHF.

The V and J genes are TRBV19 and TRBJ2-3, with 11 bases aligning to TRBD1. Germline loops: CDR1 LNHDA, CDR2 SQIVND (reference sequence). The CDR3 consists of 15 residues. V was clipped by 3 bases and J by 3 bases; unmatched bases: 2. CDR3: CASSMGTGGTDTQYF. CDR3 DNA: TGTGCCAGTAGTATGGGGACAGGGGGAACAGATACGCAGTATTTT. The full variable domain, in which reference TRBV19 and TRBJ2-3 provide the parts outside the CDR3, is DGGITQSPKYLFRKEGQNVTLSCEQNLNHDAMYWYRQDPGQGLRLIYYSQIVNDFQKGDIAEGYSVSREKKESFPLTVTSAQKNPTAFYLCASSMGTGGTDTQYFGPGTRLTVL.

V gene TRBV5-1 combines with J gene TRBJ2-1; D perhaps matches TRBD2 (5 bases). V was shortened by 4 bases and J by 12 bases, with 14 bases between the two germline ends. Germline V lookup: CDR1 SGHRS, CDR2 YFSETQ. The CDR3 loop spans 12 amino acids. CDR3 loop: CASSPNAGVQFF. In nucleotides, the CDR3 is TGCGCCAGCAGCCCTAACGCCGGGGTGCAGTTCTTC.

CDR3 sequence (DNA): TGTGCCAGCAGCGTAGAACCAGGGAAATCCTACGAGCAGTACTTC. This gives the protein CASSVEPGKSYEQYF. The chain uses TRBV9 and TRBJ2-7; tentatively, D is TRBD1 (5 bases). The CDR3 runs 15 residues. V was cut by 0 bases and J by 1 base, with 11 bases left in between. Germline CDR1 and CDR2: SGDLS and YYNGEE.

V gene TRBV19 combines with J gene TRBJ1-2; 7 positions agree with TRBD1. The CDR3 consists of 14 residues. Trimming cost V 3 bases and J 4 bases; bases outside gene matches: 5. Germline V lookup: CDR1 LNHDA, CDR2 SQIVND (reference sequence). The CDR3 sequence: CASSISAGGYGYTF. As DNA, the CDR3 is TGTGCCAGTAGTATCTCGGCAGGGGGCTATGGCTACACCTTC. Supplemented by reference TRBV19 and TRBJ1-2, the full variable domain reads DGGITQSPKYLFRKEGQNVTLSCEQNLNHDAMYWYRQDPGQGLRLIYYSQIVNDFQKGDIAEGYSVSREKKESFPLTVTSAQKNPTAFYLCASSISAGGYGYTFGSGTRLTVV.

The chain's CDR3 is CASSPKGQPSSGNTIYF. CDR3 in DNA: TGTGCCAGCAGCCCGAAGGGACAGCCGAGCTCTGGAAACACCATATATTTT. V usage is TRBV7-8 and J usage is TRBJ1-3, with TRBD1 identical over 7 bases. Germline V gives CDR1 SGHVS, CDR2 FQNEAQ. J gave up 0 bases and V 5 bases, and 10 bases lay outside the gene matches. The CDR3 sequence is 17 residues long.

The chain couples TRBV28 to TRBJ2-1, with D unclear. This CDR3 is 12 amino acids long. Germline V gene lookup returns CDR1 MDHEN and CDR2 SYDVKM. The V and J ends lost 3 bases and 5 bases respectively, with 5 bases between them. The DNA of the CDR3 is TGTGCCAGCAGTTTTTTAGACAATGAGCAGTTCTTC. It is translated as CASSFLDNEQFF.

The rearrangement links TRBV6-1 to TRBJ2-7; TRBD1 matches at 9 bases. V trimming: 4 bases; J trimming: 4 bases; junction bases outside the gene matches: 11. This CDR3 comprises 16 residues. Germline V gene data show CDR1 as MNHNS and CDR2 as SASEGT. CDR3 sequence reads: CASSVATGTGWYEQYF. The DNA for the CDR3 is TGTGCCAGCAGTGTAGCAACCGGGACAGGGTGGTACGAGCAGTACTTC.

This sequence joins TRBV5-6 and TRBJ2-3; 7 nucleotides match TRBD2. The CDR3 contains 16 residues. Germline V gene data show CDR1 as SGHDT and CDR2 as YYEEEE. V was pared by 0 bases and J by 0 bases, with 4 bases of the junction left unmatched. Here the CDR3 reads CASSLVWEGSTDTQYF. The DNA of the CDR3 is TGTGCCAGCAGCTTGGTATGGGAGGGGAGCACAGATACGCAGTATTTT.

The CDR3 protein is CSAMDRAPNEKLFF. The CDR3 coding sequence is TGCAGCGCGATGGACAGGGCACCTAATGAAAAACTGTTTTTT. This rearrangement joins TRBV29-1 to TRBJ1-4; 8 positions match TRBD1. CDR1 SQVTM and CDR2 ANQGSEA come from the germline V gene. The CDR3 has 14 amino acids. Unmatched junction bases numbered 7, after V lost 7 bases and J lost 3 bases.

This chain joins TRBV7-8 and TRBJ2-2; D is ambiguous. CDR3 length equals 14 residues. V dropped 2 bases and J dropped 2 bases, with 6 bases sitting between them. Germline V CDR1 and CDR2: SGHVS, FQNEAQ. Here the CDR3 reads CASSLTVNTGELFF. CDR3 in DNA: TGTGCCAGCAGCTTAACGGTTAACACCGGGGAGCTGTTTTTT. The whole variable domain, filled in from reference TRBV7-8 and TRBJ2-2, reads GAGVSQSPRYKVAKRGQDVALRCDPISGHVSLFWYQQALGQGPEFLTYFQNEAQLDKSGLPSDRFFAERPEGSVSTLKIQRTQQEDSAVYLCASSLTVNTGELFFGEGSRLTVL.

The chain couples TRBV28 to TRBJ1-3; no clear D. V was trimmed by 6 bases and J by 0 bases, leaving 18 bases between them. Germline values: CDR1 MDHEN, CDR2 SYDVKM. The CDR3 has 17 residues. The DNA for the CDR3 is TGTGCCAGCAGCCGCCCGGGTCTATCTTACTCTGGAAACACCATATATTTT. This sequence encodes CASSRPGLSYSGNTIYF.